One and the same sample provided the 10 T cell receptor beta chains below, sequenced in a study of cytomegalovirus exposure and HLA in healthy donors. Use of 60 Vbeta and 13 Jbeta primers characterized the PCR. Method: immunoSEQ multiplex PCR; TCRdb's copy keeps in-frame clones and lacks some. In the table there are about 120,000 clones, about 8.6% of which are singletons. The source material was PBMCs. These receptors came from a woman in her thirties or forties in good health and CMV-seropositive.

This clone was recorded a few times. This rearrangement joins TRBV21-1 to TRBJ2-5; TRBD2 is the table's D call, not checked against the DNA. TRBV21-1 is a documented pseudogene. The length of the CDR3 is 18 residues. This CDR3 reads CASSNFIPSSSGEETQYF. CDR3 nucleotides: TGTGCCAGCAGCAATTTTATTCCGTCGAGTAGCGGGGAAGAGACCCAGTACTTC.

The J gene is TRBJ2-7, the V gene TRBV5-4; unclear D gene. This CDR3 spans 13 amino acids. Germline assignment: CDR1 SGHNT and CDR2 YYREEE (reference sequence). V lost 1 base to trimming and J lost 3 bases, with 8 bases between them. In nucleotides, the CDR3 is TGTGCCAGCAGCTTGCCAGAAAACTACGAGCAGTACTTC. Translating gives CASSLPENYEQYF.

This clone occurred a few times. J is TRBJ2-7 and V is TRBV7-9; weak D call: TRBD1 (5 bases). With 7 bases removed from V and 6 bases from J, the gap between germline ends came to 19 bases. The length of the CDR3 is 14 residues. In germline, CDR1 is SEHNR, CDR2 FQNEAQ (reference sequence). The CDR3 nucleotides read TGTGCCAGCAAACCCCCCAGTCCAGGGCCCGAGCAGTACTTC. Protein: CASKPPSPGPEQYF.

The V and J genes are TRBV6-4 and TRBJ2-2, with 7 bases that match TRBD1. The CDR3 contains 14 residues. The germline CDR1 and CDR2 sequences are MRHNA and SNTAGT. With V trimmed by 2 bases and J by 4 bases, 1 base remained unmatched. The CDR3 DNA sequence: TGTGCCAGCAGTGACGGGGACAGCACCGGGGAGCTGTTTTTT. Translation: CASSDGDSTGELFF.

This clone turned up a few times. The DNA for the CDR3 is TGTGCCGTAGGAGCCCCTGGCTACACCTTC. This codes for CAVGAPGYTF. The V gene is TRBV19, the J gene TRBJ1-2, with D unresolved. Trimming stripped 11 bases from V and 7 bases from J, with 11 bases between. Germline V gene lookup returns CDR1 LNHDA and CDR2 SQIVND (reference sequence). CDR3 length equals 10 residues.

The V call is TRBV4-1, the J call TRBJ2-5, with 11 bases matching TRBD2. The trim removed 4 bases at V and 3 bases at J, leaving 1 base unmatched. This CDR3 region has 14 residues. The germline gives CDR1 MGHRA, CDR2 YSYEKL. The CDR3 loop is CASSPTSGEETQYF. The DNA for the CDR3 is TGCGCCAGCAGCCCGACTAGCGGGGAAGAGACCCAGTACTTC.

This clone was observed a handful of times. This chain connects TRBV19 to TRBJ1-2; no reliable D call. The CDR3 covers 15 residues. V dropped 1 base and J dropped 1 base, with 10 bases sitting between them. The V gene's germline CDR1 is LNHDA and CDR2 SQIVND (reference sequence). For the CDR3, the DNA is TGTGCCAGTAGTATAGGTGGCAGGAATAACTATGGCTACACCTTC. Translation gives CASSIGGRNNYGYTF.

The V gene is TRBV28, the J gene TRBJ2-1, with D tentatively TRBD1 (7 bases). Trimming shortened V by 3 bases and J by 15 bases, and 18 bases separated the two germline ends. The CDR3 is made up of 13 amino acids. Germline assignment: CDR1 MDHEN and CDR2 SYDVKM. The CDR3, as DNA: TGTGCCAGCAGTTTTCCGGGACAGAGGGAGGCGTTCTTC. This translates into CASSFPGQREAFF.

This clone was seen only a few times. The chain employs TRBV27 and TRBJ2-3; 8 bases fit TRBD2. This CDR3 is 15 amino acids long. Per germline, CDR1 MNHEY and CDR2 SMNVEV (reference sequence). The trim removed 6 bases at V and 2 bases at J, leaving 7 bases unmatched. In DNA form, the CDR3 reads TGTGCCAGCAGATTTAGCGGGGAGGTCACAGATACGCAGTATTTT. It codes for CASRFSGEVTDTQYF.

The gene calls are TRBV5-4 and TRBJ1-1; 10 positions match TRBD1. CDR3 length: 15 amino acids. Trimming removed 4 bases from V and 5 bases from J; junction bases left unmatched: 8. CDR1 and CDR2 (germline): SGHNT, YYREEE (reference sequence). CDR3 coding DNA: TGTGCCAGCAGCCTTTATGGACAGGGGGAAACTGAAGCTTTCTTT. Translated, it gives CASSLYGQGETEAFF.